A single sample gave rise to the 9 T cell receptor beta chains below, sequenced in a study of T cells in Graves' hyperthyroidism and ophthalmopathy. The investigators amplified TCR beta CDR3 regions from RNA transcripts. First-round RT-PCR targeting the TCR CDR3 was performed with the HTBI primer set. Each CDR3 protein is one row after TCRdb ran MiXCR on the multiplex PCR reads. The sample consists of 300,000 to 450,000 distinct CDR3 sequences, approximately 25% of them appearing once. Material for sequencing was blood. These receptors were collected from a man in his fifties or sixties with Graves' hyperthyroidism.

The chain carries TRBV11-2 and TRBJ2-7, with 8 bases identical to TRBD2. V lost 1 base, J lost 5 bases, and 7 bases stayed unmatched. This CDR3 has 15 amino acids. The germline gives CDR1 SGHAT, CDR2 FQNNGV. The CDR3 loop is CASSLVGALADEQYF. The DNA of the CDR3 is TGTGCCAGCAGCTTAGTAGGCGCACTAGCGGACGAGCAGTACTTC.

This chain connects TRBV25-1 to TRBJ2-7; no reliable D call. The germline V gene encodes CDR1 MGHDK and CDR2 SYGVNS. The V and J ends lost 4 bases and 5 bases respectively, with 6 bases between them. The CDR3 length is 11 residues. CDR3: CASSVLDEQYF. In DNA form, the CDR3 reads TGTGCCAGCAGTGTTCTCGACGAGCAGTACTTC.

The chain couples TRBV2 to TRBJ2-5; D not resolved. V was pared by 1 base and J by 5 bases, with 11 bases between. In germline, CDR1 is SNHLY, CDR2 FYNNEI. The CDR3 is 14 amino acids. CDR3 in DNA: TGTGCCAGCAGTGAAGTAGTTGGTTGGGAGACCCAGTACTTC. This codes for CASSEVVGWETQYF.

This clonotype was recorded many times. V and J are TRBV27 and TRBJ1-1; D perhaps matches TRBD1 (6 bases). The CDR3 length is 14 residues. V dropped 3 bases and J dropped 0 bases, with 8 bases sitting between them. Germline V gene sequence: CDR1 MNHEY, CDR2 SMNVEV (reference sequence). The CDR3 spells CASSFGQLNTEAFF. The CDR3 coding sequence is TGTGCCAGCAGTTTCGGACAGTTGAACACTGAAGCTTTCTTT.

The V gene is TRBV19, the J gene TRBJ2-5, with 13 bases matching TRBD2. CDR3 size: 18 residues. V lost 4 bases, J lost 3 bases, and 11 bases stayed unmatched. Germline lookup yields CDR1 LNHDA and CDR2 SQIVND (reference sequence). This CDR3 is CASSRIGTSGIKEETQYF. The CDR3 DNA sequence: TGTGCCAGTAGTAGGATCGGGACTAGCGGGATCAAAGAAGAGACCCAGTACTTC.

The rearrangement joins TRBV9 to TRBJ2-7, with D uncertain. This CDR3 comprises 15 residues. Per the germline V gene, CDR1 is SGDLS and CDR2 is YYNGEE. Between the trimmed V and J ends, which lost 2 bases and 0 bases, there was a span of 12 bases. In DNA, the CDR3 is TGTGCCAGCAGCGTTGGCTTACCCGCCTCCTACGAGCAGTACTTC. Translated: CASSVGLPASYEQYF. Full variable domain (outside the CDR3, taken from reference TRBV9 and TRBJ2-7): DSGVTQTPKHLITATGQRVTLRCSPRSGDLSVYWYQQSLDQGLQFLIQYYNGEERAKGNILERFSAQQFPDLHSELNLSSLELGDSALYFCASSVGLPASYEQYFGPGTRLTVT.

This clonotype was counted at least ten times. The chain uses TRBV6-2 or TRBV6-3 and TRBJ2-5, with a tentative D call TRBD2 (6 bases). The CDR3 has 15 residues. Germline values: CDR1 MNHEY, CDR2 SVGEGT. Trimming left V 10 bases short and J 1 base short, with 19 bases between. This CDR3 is CATIQVGGFQETQYF. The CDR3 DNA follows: TGTGCCACCATACAAGTCGGGGGTTTCCAAGAGACCCAGTACTTC.

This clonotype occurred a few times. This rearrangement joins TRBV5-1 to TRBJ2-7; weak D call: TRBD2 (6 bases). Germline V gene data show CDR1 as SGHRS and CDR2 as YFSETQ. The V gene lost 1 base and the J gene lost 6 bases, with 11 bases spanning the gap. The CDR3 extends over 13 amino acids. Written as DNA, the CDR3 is TGCGCCAGCAGCTTGTATCTAGCGAGCGAGCAGTACTTC. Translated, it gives CASSLYLASEQYF.

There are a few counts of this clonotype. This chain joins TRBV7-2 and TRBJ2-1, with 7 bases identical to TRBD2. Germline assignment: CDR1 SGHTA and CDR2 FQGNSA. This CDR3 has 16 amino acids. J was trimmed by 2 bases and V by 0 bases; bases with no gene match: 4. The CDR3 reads CASSLALGGAYNEQFF. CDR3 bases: TGTGCCAGCAGCTTAGCGCTGGGGGGGGCCTACAATGAGCAGTTCTTC.